These 21 T cell receptor beta chains were all obtained from the same sample, sequenced in a study of OX40 agonist ivuxolimab in advanced cancers. The method was immunoSEQ multiplex PCR; TCRdb's version includes in-frame clones alone and lacks a portion of them. The sample lists around 55,000 clones, about 86% occurring once. The specimen comprised CD4+ or CD8+ T cells sorted from blood, sampled in a trial of the OX40 agonist ivuxolimab. The receptors originated from an adult with an advanced solid tumor such as melanoma, head and neck, liver or kidney cancer.

The chain uses TRBV28 and TRBJ1-2, with D perhaps matching TRBD1 (6 bases). The CDR3 extends over 15 amino acids. Per the germline V gene, CDR1 is MDHEN and CDR2 is SYDVKM. Trimming cost V 5 bases and J 4 bases, with 17 bases left between them. The CDR3, as DNA: TGTGCCAGCAGTGCAACAGGGACGCGAGGCTATGGCTACACCTTC. Protein: CASSATGTRGYGYTF.

V and J are TRBV19 and TRBJ2-7; TRBD1 might be the D (6 bases). Looked up from germline, CDR1 is LNHDA and CDR2 is SQIVND (reference sequence). CDR3 size: 13 residues. Trimming took 5 bases from V and 3 from J, leaving 11 bases between them. The CDR3 loop is CASSGAGDYEQYF. Here the CDR3 DNA reads TGTGCCAGTAGTGGGGCAGGGGACTACGAGCAGTACTTC.

This clone was seen a single time. This chain joins TRBV15 and TRBJ1-1; D unresolved. Germline V gives CDR1 LNHNV, CDR2 YYDKDF (reference sequence). The CDR3 is 17 residues long. V lost 2 bases to trimming and J lost 7 bases, with 23 bases between them. CDR3 amino acids: CATSRFPKPGLRGEAFF. The CDR3 DNA reads as TGTGCCACCAGCAGATTTCCAAAGCCCGGTCTACGGGGTGAAGCTTTCTTT.

CDR3 DNA: TGTGCCAGCAGTTACTCGACACGGGGCTACGAGCAGTACTTC. Translation gives CASSYSTRGYEQYF. The J gene is TRBJ2-7, the V gene TRBV6-5, with D perhaps TRBD2 (5 bases). The germline V gene has CDR1 MNHEY and CDR2 SVGAGI. The CDR3 sequence is 14 residues long. Trimming cost V 0 bases and J 3 bases, with 9 bases left between them.

J is TRBJ2-7 and V is TRBV6-6, with D possibly matching TRBD1 (6 bases). The germline V gene encodes CDR1 MNHNY and CDR2 SVGAGI (reference sequence). This CDR3 has 13 residues. V dropped 4 bases and J dropped 7 bases, with 14 bases sitting between them. The CDR3: CASSSLGGPEQYF. The CDR3 DNA is TGTGCCAGCAGTTCCCTTGGGGGCCCGGAGCAGTACTTC.

J is TRBJ2-3 and V is TRBV4-1, with D possibly being TRBD1 (7 bases). Deletions cut 1 base from V and 7 bases from J, with 21 bases between. The CDR3 loop spans 17 amino acids. Germline V gene sequence: CDR1 MGHRA, CDR2 YSYEKL. The CDR3 loop reads CASSQGGRTGAWNTQYF. The CDR3 DNA is TGCGCCAGCAGCCAAGGAGGGAGGACAGGCGCCTGGAATACGCAGTATTTT.

The chain combines TRBV6-6 with TRBJ2-3; 8 nucleotides align to TRBD1. Per germline, CDR1 MNHNY and CDR2 SVGAGI (reference sequence). CDR3 length equals 14 residues. Unmatched junction bases numbered 2, after V lost 1 base and J lost 5 bases. CDR3 DNA: TGTGCCAGCAGTTACTGGACAGGGCAAGATACGCAGTATTTT. Amino acid sequence: CASSYWTGQDTQYF.

This chain links TRBV6-5 with TRBJ2-2; 11 bases are shared with TRBD2. The J segment lost 2 bases and the V segment lost 7 bases, leaving 3 bases of the junction unmatched. The CDR3 loop spans 15 amino acids. Germline CDR1 MNHEY, CDR2 SVGAGI. CDR3 sequence: CASNGLAGNTGELFF. The CDR3 bases are TGTGCCAGCAACGGACTAGCGGGTAACACCGGGGAGCTGTTTTTT.

The V call is TRBV2, the J call TRBJ2-5, with 12 bases fitting TRBD2. The V and J ends lost 9 bases and 3 bases, in that order; junction bases with no gene match: 17. The CDR3 contains 18 residues. Germline V CDR1 and CDR2: SNHLY, FYNNEI. CDR3 sequence: CASKAFNIRTSGKETQYF. CDR3 DNA: TGTGCCAGTAAAGCCTTCAATATCAGGACTAGCGGGAAAGAGACCCAGTACTTC.

The chain recombines TRBV29-1 with TRBJ2-7, with 13 nucleotides matching TRBD2. The CDR3 contains 14 residues. The V gene's germline CDR1 is SQVTM and CDR2 ANQGSEA. V lost 4 bases and J lost 7; bases outside the gene matches: 7. The CDR3 DNA is TGCAGCGTTGGAGGACTAGCGGGAGTAAGGGAGCAGTACTTC. Translated: CSVGGLAGVREQYF.

The genes are TRBV6-6 and TRBJ2-5, with a weak D call TRBD1 (5 bases). Germline CDR1 MNHNY, CDR2 SVGAGI (reference sequence). The CDR3 extends over 14 amino acids. V shed 5 bases and J shed 4 bases, with 14 bases lying between them. Here the CDR3 DNA reads TGTGCCAGCAGTACTGGGGCTCCGGGAGAGACCCAGTACTTC. This codes for CASSTGAPGETQYF.

V gene TRBV2 combines with J gene TRBJ2-5; TRBD1 aligns across 7 bases. Germline CDR1 is SNHLY and CDR2 is FYNNEI. J was trimmed by 5 bases and V by 7 bases; bases with no gene match: 10. This CDR3 has 14 residues. In nucleotides, the CDR3 is TGTGCCAGCACCGCCCAACAGGGGATGGAGACCCAGTACTTC. Translated, it gives CASTAQQGMETQYF.

The genes are TRBV5-1 and TRBJ2-7; D is perhaps TRBD1 (5 bases). Trimming took off 0 bases at V and 6 bases at J, with 13 bases between the two ends. Germline V gives CDR1 SGHRS, CDR2 YFSETQ. This CDR3 is built from 14 residues. CDR3 in amino acids: CASSLAAGKSEQYF. The CDR3 DNA sequence: TGCGCCAGCAGCTTGGCCGCAGGGAAATCCGAGCAGTACTTC.

The rearrangement uses TRBV18 and TRBJ1-1; D uncertain. CDR1 is KGHSH, CDR2 LQKENI, per germline. The CDR3 spans 13 residues. V lost 1 base to trimming and J lost 8 bases, with 11 bases between them. The CDR3, as DNA: TGTGCCAGCTCACCACAGGACGGTCTCGAAGCTTTCTTT. Amino acids: CASSPQDGLEAFF.

This chain joins TRBV19 and TRBJ2-7; weak D call: TRBD2 (6 bases). Germline-derived CDR1 and CDR2 are LNHDA and SQIVND (reference sequence). This CDR3 comprises 15 residues. V was cut by 3 bases and J by 0 bases, with 12 bases left in between. CDR3 in amino acids: CASSMGDGSSYEQYF. The CDR3 DNA sequence: TGTGCCAGTAGTATGGGGGACGGGAGCTCCTACGAGCAGTACTTC.

This rearrangement joins TRBV27 to TRBJ1-2; 8 bases agree with TRBD1. Germline CDR1 and CDR2: MNHEY and SMNVEV (reference sequence). The CDR3 length is 13 residues. The junction had 8 bases not matched to a gene; V was cut back by 6 bases and J by 8 bases. CDR3 in amino acids: CASRPGTGGGYTF. The CDR3 coding sequence is TGTGCCAGCAGACCCGGGACAGGTGGCGGCTACACCTTC.

The chain uses TRBV7-2 and TRBJ2-1, with D maybe TRBD1 (5 bases). CDR1 is SGHTA, CDR2 FQGNSA, per germline. Trimming removed 2 bases at V and 4 bases at J, with 12 bases between. This CDR3 comprises 15 residues. The CDR3 protein is CASSLKGAKYNEQFF. For the CDR3, the DNA is TGTGCCAGCAGCTTAAAAGGGGCTAAGTACAATGAGCAGTTCTTC.

The rearrangement joins TRBV7-2 to TRBJ2-1; TRBD2 agrees at 7 bases. Germline lookup yields CDR1 SGHTA and CDR2 FQGNSA. The CDR3 is 16 residues long. V shed 2 bases, J shed 7 bases, and the junction held 11 bases outside the gene matches. The CDR3 reads CASSLNRGGSQNEQFF. The CDR3 DNA reads TGTGCCAGCAGCTTAAATCGCGGCGGGAGTCAAAATGAGCAGTTCTTC.

This clone was picked up one time. The chain uses TRBV5-1 and TRBJ1-1, with 8 nucleotides matching TRBD1. This CDR3 comprises 13 residues. Unmatched junction bases numbered 4, after V lost 5 bases and J lost 4 bases. From germline, CDR1 is SGHRS and CDR2 YFSETQ. The CDR3 is CASSYRGGTEAFF. Here the CDR3 DNA reads TGCGCCAGCAGTTACAGGGGGGGCACTGAAGCTTTCTTT.

The rearrangement links TRBV4-1 to TRBJ1-4; 11 bases are a match to TRBD1. Germline assignment: CDR1 MGHRA and CDR2 YSYEKL. The trim removed 0 bases at V and 7 bases at J, leaving 7 bases unmatched. The CDR3 totals 17 residues. The CDR3 bases are TGCGCCAGCAGCCAAGATCCCGGGACAGGGGGTTCTGAAAAACTGTTTTTT. Encoded protein: CASSQDPGTGGSEKLFF.

CDR3 sequence (DNA): TGTGCCAGCTCACAAGGGACAGGGTCTGGAAACACCATATATTTT. The encoded protein is CASSQGTGSGNTIYF. This sequence joins TRBV18 and TRBJ1-3, with 9 bases lining up with TRBD1. The germline gives CDR1 KGHSH, CDR2 LQKENI. Unmatched junction bases numbered 2, after V lost 4 bases and J lost 1 base. The length of the CDR3 is 15 residues.